The clone carrying this T cell receptor (beta chain) occurred many times. This specimen belongs to a study of shared clonotypes between healthy human individuals. The DNA input per sorted-subset replicate PCR was around 200 ng, corresponding to roughly 31,000 T cell genomes. Measured with immunoSEQ multiplex PCR; TCRdb has only the in-frame clones, and not every one. The sample holds over a million clones, more than 75% seen once. The CDR3 has 12 amino acids. J was trimmed by 13 bases and V by 3 bases; bases with no gene match: 7. Sequencing was done on a sample of memory CD4+ T cells from PBMCs. This sample's subset: CD45RA-negative fraction. This clonotype was sampled from a man younger than 35 in good health. Some clones in this sample may be carry-over from other donors' samples. The chain recombines TRBV23-1 with TRBJ1-2; 8 nucleotides line up with TRBD1. TRBV23-1 is an ORF, with its function uncertain. CDR3 sequence (DNA): TGCGCCAGCAGTCACTCCGGACAGGGTTCCACCTTC. Protein product: CASSHSGQGSTF.